The clone carrying this T cell receptor (beta chain) was observed at least ten times. Its antigen is unknown. CDR3 length: 14 amino acids. Germline CDR1 SGDLS, CDR2 YYNGEE. Trimming took 3 bases from V and 5 from J, leaving 14 bases between them. TCR cDNA was made by 5'RACE template switching, adding a universal primer site and UMIs. One entry per CDR3 protein, called by TCRdb with MiXCR from the 5' RACE reads. The sample yields approximately 600,000 distinct CDR3 sequences, 9% to 15% seen once. The data were taken from a study of T cells after yellow fever vaccination. Overall study: The authors prepared low-cell-number fractions using SMART-Seq v4 Ultra Low Input.

Broader study findings: It was the secondary response that reached its peak faster, day 5 versus 15, but it was weaker. The booster saw the reappearance of most primary-vaccination clones (around 96% CD4, about 90% CD8).

Sequencing used PBMCs, obtained on the day of the yellow fever booster vaccination. The chain uses TRBV9 and TRBJ2-5, with D possibly TRBD2 on 7 matching bases. The sequence was obtained from a man aged 25 to 40 who received the YFV17D yellow fever vaccine. CDR3: CASSGEGDSETQYF. CDR3 DNA: TGTGCCAGCAGCGGGGAGGGGGATTCGGAGACCCAGTACTTC. The full variable domain, completed using reference TRBV9 and TRBJ2-5, is DSGVTQTPKHLITATGQRVTLRCSPRSGDLSVYWYQQSLDQGLQFLIQYYNGEERAKGNILERFSAQQFPDLHSELNLSSLELGDSALYFCASSGEGDSETQYFGPGTRLLVL.